This T cell receptor (beta chain) appears in the sequencing data of a study of cytotoxic CD8 clonotypes in ibrutinib-treated CLL. Study outcomes and limitations: Clonality increased at ibrutinib response and stayed stable in sustained remission. At progression, however, it fell back toward baseline.

Note on this clone: What it recognizes is unknown.

Germline CDR1 is SQVTM and CDR2 is ANQGSEA. Trimming cost V 3 bases and J 4 bases, with 10 bases left between them. This CDR3 has 13 residues. Investigators sought sequencing depths of between 1 in 200,000 and 1 in 1 million T cells. Assay used: immunoSEQ multiplex PCR; TCRdb lists only in-frame clones, some missing. Among about 200,000 clones listed, 70% were seen once. Material: PBMCs, obtained after 12 months of ibrutinib treatment. The V call is TRBV29-1, the J call TRBJ2-1, with a tentative D call TRBD2 (5 bases). This sequence originates from a human donor with chronic lymphocytic leukemia. Here the CDR3 reads CSVDGRGYNEQFF. CDR3 sequence (DNA): TGCAGCGTTGACGGCCGGGGATACAATGAGCAGTTCTTC.